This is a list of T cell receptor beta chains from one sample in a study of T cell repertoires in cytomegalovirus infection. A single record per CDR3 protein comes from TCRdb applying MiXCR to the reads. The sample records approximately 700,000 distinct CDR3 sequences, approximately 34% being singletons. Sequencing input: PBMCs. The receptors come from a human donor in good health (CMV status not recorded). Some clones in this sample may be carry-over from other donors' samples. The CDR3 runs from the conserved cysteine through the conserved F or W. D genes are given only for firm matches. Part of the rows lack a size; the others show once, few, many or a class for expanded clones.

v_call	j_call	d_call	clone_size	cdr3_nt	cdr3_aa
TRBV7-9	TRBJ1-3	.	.	TGTGCCAGCAGCTCAACAGACGCGGGAAACACCATATATTTT	CASSSTDAGNTIYF
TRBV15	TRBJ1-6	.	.	TGTTCCACCGCCAAAGGGGAATCACCCCTCCACTTT	CSTAKGESPLHF
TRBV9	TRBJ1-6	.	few	TGTGCCAGCAGCGTAGGAGGGGCCATAGGATCACCCCTCCACTTT	CASSVGGAIGSPLHF
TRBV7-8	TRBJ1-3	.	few	TGTGCCAGCAGCTTAACCGGTGGGAATTTACACACCATATATTTT	CASSLTGGNLHTIYF
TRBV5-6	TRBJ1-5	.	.	TGTGCCAGCAGCTTGAGGGCGTGGGATCAGCCCCAGCATTTT	CASSLRAWDQPQHF
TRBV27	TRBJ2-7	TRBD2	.	TGTGCCAGCGGGTGGACTAGCGGGCCCTCCTACGAGCAGTACTTC	CASGWTSGPSYEQYF
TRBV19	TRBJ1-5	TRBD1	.	TGTGCCAGTGGGGACAGGGGGGCCCCCCACCATTTT	CASGDRGAPHHF
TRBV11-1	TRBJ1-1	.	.	TGTGCCAGCAGCTTGGGAAACCGCCAGAACACTGAAGCTTTCTTT	CASSLGNRQNTEAFF
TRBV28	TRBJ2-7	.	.	TGTGCCAGCAGTTTATGGGCGGAATACGAGCAGTACTTC	CASSLWAEYEQYF
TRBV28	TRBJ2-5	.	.	TGTGCCAGCAGGGGTGAGGGAAGACAAGAGACCCAGTACTTC	CASRGEGRQETQYF
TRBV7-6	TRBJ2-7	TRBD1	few	TGTGCCAGCAGCCCCGACAGGGGCCGAACCTACGAGCAGTACTTC	CASSPDRGRTYEQYF
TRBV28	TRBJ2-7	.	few	TGTGCCAGCGGTAGGGCCTACGAGCAGTACTTC	CASGRAYEQYF
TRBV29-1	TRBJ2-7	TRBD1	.	TGCAGCGTACAGACAGGGGGCGTGAACGACGAGCAGTACTTC	CSVQTGGVNDEQYF
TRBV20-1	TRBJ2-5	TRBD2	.	TGCAGTGCTAGAGAAGGAGCGGGGCCCCAAGAGACCCAGTACTTC	CSAREGAGPQETQYF
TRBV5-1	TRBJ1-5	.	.	TGCGCCAGCAGCTTATTCCCGCAGGGCGATCAGCCCCAGCATTTT	CASSLFPQGDQPQHF
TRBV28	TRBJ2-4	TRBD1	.	TGTGCCAACAGTTTCGTACAGCTCCGGGACAGGGGCATTCAGTACTTC	CANSFVQLRDRGIQYF
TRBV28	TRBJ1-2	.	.	TGTGCCAGCAGTTGGACAGATCTTAACTATGGCTACACCTTC	CASSWTDLNYGYTF
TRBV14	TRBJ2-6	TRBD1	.	TGTGCCAGCAGCCTTCGACAGGGGGCTGGGGCCAACGTCCTGACTTTC	CASSLRQGAGANVLTF
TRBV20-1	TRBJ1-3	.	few	TGCAGTGCTAGAGCGCAGGTCCTCTCTGGAAACACCATATATTTT	CSARAQVLSGNTIYF
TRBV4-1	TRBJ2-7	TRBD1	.	TGCGCCAGCAGCCAAGATGTGTTATCTGCAGGGGGCAACGAGCAGTACTTC	CASSQDVLSAGGNEQYF
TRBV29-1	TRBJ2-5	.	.	TGCAGCGTTGGTGAAGGGGTTATGTACCAAGAGACCCAGTACTTC	CSVGEGVMYQETQYF
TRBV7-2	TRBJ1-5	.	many	TGTGCCAGCAGCACCTTTTATAGCAATCAGCCCCAGCATTTT	CASSTFYSNQPQHF
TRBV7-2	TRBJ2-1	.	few	TGTGCCAGCAGCCCGAGGCCTCGGCCCATCTACAATGAGCAGTTCTTC	CASSPRPRPIYNEQFF
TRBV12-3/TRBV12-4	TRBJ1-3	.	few	TGTGCCAGCAGGGAGACAGGCTCTGGAAACACCATATATTTT	CASRETGSGNTIYF
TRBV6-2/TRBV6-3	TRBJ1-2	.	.	TGTGCCAGCAGCAAGAACATCTATGGCTACACCTTC	CASSKNIYGYTF
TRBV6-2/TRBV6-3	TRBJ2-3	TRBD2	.	TGTGCCAGCAGTTACCCTGCGGGGGGCACAGATACGCAGTATTTT	CASSYPAGGTDTQYF
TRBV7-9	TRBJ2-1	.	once	TGTGCCAGCAGCCCGCAGCGGGCCCCCTACAATGAGCAGTTCTTC	CASSPQRAPYNEQFF
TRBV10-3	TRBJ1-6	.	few	TGTGCCATCAGTGATCCTGACCGTCCCTATAATTCACCCCTCCACTTT	CAISDPDRPYNSPLHF
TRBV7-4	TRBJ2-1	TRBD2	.	TGTGCCAGCAGCCTCCCGGGACTAGAAAGTAATGAGCAGTTCTTC	CASSLPGLESNEQFF
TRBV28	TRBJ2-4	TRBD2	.	TGTGCCAGCAGTCCAACGGGGCTAGCGGGGGGCAAAAACATTCAGTACTTC	CASSPTGLAGGKNIQYF
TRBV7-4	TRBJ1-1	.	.	TGTGCCAGCAGCCCTGGGTTCGTACTAAGTCCGCACGCGAACACTGAAGCTTTCTTT	CASSPGFVLSPHANTEAFF
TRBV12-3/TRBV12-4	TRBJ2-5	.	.	TGTGCCAGCAGTTTAGGATGGAGGGAGACCCAGTACTTC	CASSLGWRETQYF
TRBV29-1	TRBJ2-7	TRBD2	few	TGCAGCGTTGAAGTTTTGACTAGCGGGAGCTCCTACGAGCAGTACTTC	CSVEVLTSGSSYEQYF
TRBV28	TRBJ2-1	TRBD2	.	TGTGCCAGCACCTTAGGTTGGGAGGGGTCCTCCTACAATGAGCAGTTCTTC	CASTLGWEGSSYNEQFF
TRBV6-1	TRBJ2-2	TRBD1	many	TGTGCCAGCAGTAGGGACAGGGGGGAAACCGGGGAGCTGTTTTTT	CASSRDRGETGELFF
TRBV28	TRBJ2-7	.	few	TGTGCCAGCAGTTTAGTCAGGGACCGATTCTACGAGCAGTACTTC	CASSLVRDRFYEQYF
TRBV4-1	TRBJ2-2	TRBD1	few	TGCGCCAGCAGCCAAGCTCGGGACAGGGGAAGCACCGGGGAGCTGTTTTTT	CASSQARDRGSTGELFF
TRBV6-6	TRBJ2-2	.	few	TGTGCCAGCATCTTCGCCGGACACGCGAACACCGGGGAGCTGTTTTTT	CASIFAGHANTGELFF
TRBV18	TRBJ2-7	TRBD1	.	TGTGCCAGCTCACCCCGGGACAGGGGATTGGGAGAGCAGTACTTC	CASSPRDRGLGEQYF
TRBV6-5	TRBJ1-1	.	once	TGTGCCAGCAGTTACTCGGATATTAGGGGGGCAAGGGAAGCTTTCTTT	CASSYSDIRGAREAFF
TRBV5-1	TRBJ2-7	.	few	TGCGCCAGCAGCTTGGCCCGTGGAAACGAGCAGTACTTC	CASSLARGNEQYF
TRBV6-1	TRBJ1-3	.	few	TGTGCCAGCAGTGACGGGGCCTCCTCTGGAAACACCATATATTTT	CASSDGASSGNTIYF
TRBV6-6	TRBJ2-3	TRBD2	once	TGTGCCAGCAGTTACTCGAGGACTAGCGGGACAGATACGCAGTATTTT	CASSYSRTSGTDTQYF
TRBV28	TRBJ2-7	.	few	TGTGCCAGCAGGGGGGGGGGACAAATCTACGAGCAGTACTTC	CASRGGGQIYEQYF
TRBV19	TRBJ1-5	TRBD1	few	TGTGCCAGTAGTATAGGACAGGGGGGAGGCAATCAGCCCCAGCATTTT	CASSIGQGGGNQPQHF
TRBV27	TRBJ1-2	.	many	TGTGCCAGCAGCAGCGGGGGCGTTAACTATGGCTACACCTTC	CASSSGGVNYGYTF
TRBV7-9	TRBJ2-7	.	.	TGTGCCAGCAGCTCCCGACTAGTCGAGCAGTACTTC	CASSSRLVEQYF
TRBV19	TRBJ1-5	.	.	TGTGCCAGTAGTAGGTCGGCAGGTAATAGCAATCAGCCCCAGCATTTT	CASSRSAGNSNQPQHF
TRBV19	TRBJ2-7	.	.	TGTGCCAGCCCCCATGACGGCCTCCTATCCTCCTACGAGCAGTACTTC	CASPHDGLLSSYEQYF
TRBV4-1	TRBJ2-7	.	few	TGCGCCAGCAGCCAAGATCGTGGCAGGGCTAACGAGCAGTACTTC	CASSQDRGRANEQYF
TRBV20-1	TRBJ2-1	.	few	TGCAGTGCTAGGAGGAGCTCCAATGAGCAGTTCTTC	CSARRSSNEQFF